The 8 T cell receptor beta chains below all came from one sample that was sequenced in a study of blood T cell repertoires in COVID-19. Libraries were prepared by immunoSEQ multiplex PCR; TCRdb keeps only in-frame clonotypes and omits some of them. This table has around 230,000 clones, 82% appearing once. The sequencing sample was made of peripheral blood. The receptor source for this set is a woman aged 55-70 years with active or convalescent COVID-19.

This chain links TRBV5-1 with TRBJ1-4, with D maybe TRBD1 (5 bases). CDR3 length: 15 residues. V shed 0 bases and J shed 8 bases, with 14 bases lying between them. Germline CDR1 reads SGHRS; CDR2 reads YFSETQ. The CDR3 DNA reads TGCGCCAGCAGCTTGGCTGGCAGGGCGCCGGAAAAACTGTTTTTT. As protein: CASSLAGRAPEKLFF.

This chain links TRBV2 with TRBJ2-5; 9 nucleotides align to TRBD1. CDR1 is SNHLY and CDR2 is FYNNEI in the germline V gene. The V segment lost 5 bases and the J segment 5 bases; nucleotides outside the gene matches: 9. The CDR3 has 15 amino acids. The CDR3 sequence: CASSLEQGAGETQYF. The CDR3 nucleotides are TGTGCCAGCAGTTTGGAACAGGGGGCGGGGGAGACCCAGTACTTC.

The chain has TRBV19 and TRBJ2-6; TRBD2 matches 9 bases. CDR1 and CDR2 (germline): LNHDA, SQIVND (reference sequence). CDR3 length: 15 residues. Losses at the gene ends were 8 bases for V and 5 bases for J; bases not matched to a gene: 7. This chain's CDR3 is CASRGGASRANVLTF. In DNA, the CDR3 is TGTGCCAGTCGCGGGGGGGCGTCTCGGGCCAACGTCCTGACTTTC.

The V call is TRBV4-1, the J call TRBJ1-2, with D possibly matching TRBD1 (6 bases). Germline CDR1 MGHRA, CDR2 YSYEKL. V was clipped by 0 bases and J by 6 bases, with 11 bases between them. The CDR3 consists of 14 residues. The CDR3 reads CASSQDAGANGYTF. CDR3 nucleotide sequence: TGCGCCAGCAGCCAAGATGCAGGGGCAAATGGCTACACCTTC.

As concerns this clone: Distinct nucleotide sequences in the sample also encode this CDR3. Here the CDR3 reads CASSSGLAGAQETQYF. The CDR3 bases are TGTGCCAGCAGCTCGGGACTAGCGGGGGCCCAAGAGACCCAGTACTTC. The V gene is TRBV9, the J gene TRBJ2-5, with 14 positions matching TRBD2. Germline CDR1 SGDLS, CDR2 YYNGEE. The trim removed 4 bases at V and 1 base at J, leaving 3 bases unmatched. CDR3 size: 16 residues.

The V gene is TRBV3-1 (or the pseudogene TRBV3-2), the J gene TRBJ2-1; 10 bases fit TRBD2. The CDR3 runs to 16 residues. Trimming at V came to 0 bases and at J to 7 bases, leaving 6 bases not matched to a gene. The germline V gene encodes CDR1 LGHDT and CDR2 YNNKEL (reference sequence). The CDR3 DNA reads as TGTGCCAGCAGCCAAGACTCTAGCGGGGGCCATAATGAGCAGTTCTTC. It specifies CASSQDSSGGHNEQFF.

The V and J genes are TRBV18 and TRBJ1-1; tentatively, D is TRBD1 (5 bases). Germline V gene data show CDR1 as KGHSH and CDR2 as LQKENI. Between the trimmed V and J ends, which lost 4 bases and 0 bases, there was a span of 12 bases. The CDR3 sequence is 15 residues long. The CDR3 is CASSLTGPMNTEAFF. The CDR3 DNA reads TGTGCCAGCTCACTTACAGGTCCCATGAACACTGAAGCTTTCTTT.

The chain uses TRBV3-1 (or the pseudogene TRBV3-2) and TRBJ1-2; D gene ambiguous. This CDR3 has 13 amino acids. With 1 base removed from V and 3 bases from J, the gap between germline ends came to 6 bases. Germline V gene sequence: CDR1 LGHDT, CDR2 YNNKEL (reference sequence). The CDR3 DNA reads TGTGCCAGCAGCCAAGGCGAGGACTATGGCTACACCTTC. This codes for CASSQGEDYGYTF.